These 12 T cell receptor beta chains were all obtained from the same sample, sequenced in a study of T cell responses to AZD1222 COVID-19 vaccine. Data came from immunoSEQ multiplex PCR; TCRdb stores just in-frame clones and leaves some out. The repertoire holds some 140,000 clones, around 90% seen once, with over 1.5% in the top ten. Specimen: peripheral blood, collected on day 0 of AZD1222 vaccination. These receptors all come from an adult in good health.

The chain couples TRBV14 to TRBJ1-4, with unresolved D. The V and J ends lost 5 bases and 7 bases respectively, with 8 bases between them. This CDR3 contains 12 residues. Germline V lookup: CDR1 SGHDN, CDR2 FVKESK. The CDR3 region has the DNA TGTGCCAGCAGCGCGGGAGGTGAAAAACTGTTTTTT. It translates to CASSAGGEKLFF.

This chain joins TRBV2 and TRBJ1-6; no clear D gene. V was cut by 6 bases and J by 5 bases, with 8 bases left in between. The CDR3 length is 13 residues. Germline CDR1 reads SNHLY; CDR2 reads FYNNEI. The CDR3 DNA is TGTGCCAGCAGGCAAAGAAATAATTCACCCCTCCACTTT. It yields the protein CASRQRNNSPLHF.

This chain connects TRBV4-3 to TRBJ2-2; 10 bases match TRBD2. This CDR3 comprises 16 residues. The germline gives CDR1 LGHNA, CDR2 YSLEER. V shed 1 base and J 2 bases; nucleotides not matched to a gene: 1. The CDR3 DNA reads as TGCGCCAGCAGCCAAGGACTAGCGGGTAACACCGGGGAGCTGTTTTTT. Its protein is CASSQGLAGNTGELFF.

The J gene is TRBJ2-7, the V gene TRBV9; 8 nucleotides agree with TRBD1. CDR1 is SGDLS and CDR2 is YYNGEE in the germline V gene. The CDR3 is 14 residues long. V lost 4 bases to trimming and J lost 3 bases; unmatched junction nucleotides: 6. CDR3: CASSPPDRDYEQYF. The CDR3 DNA reads TGTGCCAGCAGCCCTCCGGACAGGGACTACGAGCAGTACTTC.

This chain links TRBV7-8 with TRBJ1-1; D gene uncertain. This CDR3 region has 12 residues. The V gene lost 1 base and the J gene lost 6 bases, with 6 bases spanning the gap. Per germline, CDR1 SGHVS and CDR2 FQNEAQ. The CDR3 region is CASSLDFAEAFF. CDR3 DNA: TGTGCCAGCAGCTTAGATTTCGCTGAAGCTTTCTTT.

This clone was seen once. This chain uses TRBV29-1 with TRBJ2-4, with D possibly called TRBD1 or TRBD2 (5 bases each). Germline-derived CDR1 and CDR2 are SQVTM and ANQGSEA. V lost 5 bases and J 8 bases, leaving 19 bases between the germline ends. The CDR3 contains 14 residues. CDR3 nucleotides: TGCAGCGTTCGCGAGGGGTCCGCAAATGACATTCAGTACTTC. This gives the protein CSVREGSANDIQYF.

This clone showed up just a few times. This sequence joins TRBV7-9 and TRBJ1-1; D gene ambiguous. There are 14 residues in the CDR3. The V gene lost 1 base and the J gene lost 4 bases, with 10 bases spanning the gap. Germline V gives CDR1 SEHNR, CDR2 FQNEAQ (reference sequence). CDR3 protein: CASSLVKGITEAFF. CDR3 coding DNA: TGTGCCAGCAGCTTAGTGAAGGGAATCACTGAAGCTTTCTTT.

The chain combines TRBV27 with TRBJ2-7, with D tentatively TRBD2 (5 bases). Trimming removed 6 bases from V and 7 bases from J, with 22 bases in between. The CDR3 consists of 15 residues. Germline values: CDR1 MNHEY, CDR2 SMNVEV (reference sequence). This chain's CDR3 is CASRDDSSYGNEQYF. CDR3 in DNA: TGTGCCAGCAGGGACGATAGCTCCTACGGGAATGAGCAGTACTTC.

The V call is TRBV5-6, the J call TRBJ1-2; TRBD1 is a possible D gene (5 bases). Germline V lookup: CDR1 SGHDT, CDR2 YYEEEE. The CDR3 totals 12 residues. Trimming took 4 bases from V and 6 from J, leaving 10 bases between them. As DNA, the CDR3 is TGTGCCAGCAGCATCGGGACGGATGGCTACACCTTC. Translating it yields CASSIGTDGYTF.

This chain links TRBV6-5 with TRBJ1-1; D may be TRBD1 (5 bases). Germline assignment: CDR1 MNHEY and CDR2 SVGAGI. The CDR3 contains 13 residues. V was pared by 10 bases and J by 2 bases, with 14 bases between. The CDR3 protein is CATTSGLNTEAFF. CDR3 DNA: TGTGCCACCACCTCGGGGCTAAACACTGAAGCTTTCTTT.

The rearrangement links TRBV4-2 to TRBJ2-1; 7 positions agree with TRBD2. J lost 0 bases, V lost 2 bases, and 13 bases had no gene match. The V gene's germline CDR1 is LGHNA and CDR2 YNFKEQ. This CDR3 has 19 amino acids. This CDR3 is CASSQQSETGLSSYNEQFF. DNA for the CDR3: TGTGCCAGCAGCCAACAATCGGAAACGGGACTAAGCTCCTACAATGAGCAGTTCTTC.

This chain connects TRBV4-3 to TRBJ2-2, with D unclear. The CDR3 totals 16 residues. V was trimmed by 1 base and J by 4 bases, leaving 13 bases between them. Germline loops: CDR1 LGHNA, CDR2 YSLEER. The CDR3 region is CASSQGRVPSTGELFF. In nucleotides, the CDR3 is TGCGCCAGCAGCCAAGGCCGGGTCCCTAGCACCGGGGAGCTGTTTTTT.